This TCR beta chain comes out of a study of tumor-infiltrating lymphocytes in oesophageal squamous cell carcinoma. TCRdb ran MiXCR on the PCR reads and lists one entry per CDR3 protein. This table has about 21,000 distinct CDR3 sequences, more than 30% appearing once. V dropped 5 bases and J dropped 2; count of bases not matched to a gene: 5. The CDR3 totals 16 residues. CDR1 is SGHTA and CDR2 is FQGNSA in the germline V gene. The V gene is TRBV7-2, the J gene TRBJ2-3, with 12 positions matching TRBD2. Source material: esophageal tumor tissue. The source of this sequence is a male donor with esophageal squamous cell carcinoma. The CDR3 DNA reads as TGTGCCAGCAGCGAAGGACTAGCGGGACCCACAGATACGCAGTATTTT. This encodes CASSEGLAGPTDTQYF. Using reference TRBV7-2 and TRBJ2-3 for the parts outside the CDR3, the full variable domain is GAGVSQSPSNKVTEKGKDVELRCDPISGHTALYWYRQSLGQGLEFLIYFQGNSAPDKSGLPSDRFSAERTGGSVSTLTIQRTQQEDSAVYLCASSEGLAGPTDTQYFGPGTRLTVL.